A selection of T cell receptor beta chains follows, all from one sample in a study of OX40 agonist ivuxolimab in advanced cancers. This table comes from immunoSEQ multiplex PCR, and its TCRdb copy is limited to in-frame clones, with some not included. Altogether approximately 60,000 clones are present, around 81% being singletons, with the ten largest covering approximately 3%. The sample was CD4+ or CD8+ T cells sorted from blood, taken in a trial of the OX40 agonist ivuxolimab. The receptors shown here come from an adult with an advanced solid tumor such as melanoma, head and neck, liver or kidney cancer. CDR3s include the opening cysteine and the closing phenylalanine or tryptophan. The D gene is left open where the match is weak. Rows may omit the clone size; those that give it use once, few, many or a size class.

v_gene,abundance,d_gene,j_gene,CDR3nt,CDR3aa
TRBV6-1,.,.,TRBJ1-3,TGTGCCAGCAGTGAAGCCCGGTGGCGCTATTTT,CASSEARWRYF
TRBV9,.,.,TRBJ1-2,TGTGCCAGCAGCGGGGGCACAGGCCGCTATGGCTACACCTTC,CASSGGTGRYGYTF
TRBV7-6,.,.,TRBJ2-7,TGTGCCAGCAGCCCCCCGGACGTGGAAGCCTACGAGCAGTACTTC,CASSPPDVEAYEQYF
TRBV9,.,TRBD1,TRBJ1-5,TGTGCCAGCAGCACGACAGGGGGCAGTCAGCCCCAGCATTTT,CASSTTGGSQPQHF
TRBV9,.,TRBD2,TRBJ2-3,TGTGCCAGCAGCGCCGGACTAGCGGGGGGTCGAGATACGCAGTATTTT,CASSAGLAGGRDTQYF
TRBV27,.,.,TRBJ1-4,TGTGCCAGCAGTTTATCAGGGGGAACTAATGAAAAACTGTTTTTT,CASSLSGGTNEKLFF
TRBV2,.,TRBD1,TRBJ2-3,TGTGCCAGCAGTGTACGACAGGGGAGCACAGATACGCAGTATTTT,CASSVRQGSTDTQYF
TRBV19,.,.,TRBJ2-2,TGTGCCAGTAGTATCTCTGGGATCCACACCGGGGAGCTGTTTTTT,CASSISGIHTGELFF
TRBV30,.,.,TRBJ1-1,TGTGCCTGGAGTCTCCAAGGGGGGTGGACGAACACTGAAGCTTTCTTT,CAWSLQGGWTNTEAFF
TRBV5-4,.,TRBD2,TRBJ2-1,TGTGCCAGCAGCTCCGGGGGGGGACTAGACAGGAATGAGCAGTTCTTC,CASSSGGGLDRNEQFF
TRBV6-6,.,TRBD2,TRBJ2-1,TGTGCCACCCGACTAGCGGGAGTGGGCTGGAATGAGCAGTTCTTC,CATRLAGVGWNEQFF
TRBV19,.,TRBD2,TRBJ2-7,TGTGCCAGTAGCACTGCGGTCGGCCTAGCGGGAGGTCACGAGCAGTACTTC,CASSTAVGLAGGHEQYF
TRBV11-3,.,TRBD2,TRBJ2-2,TGTGCCAGCAGCCCACCACTAGCGGGGAAAAGAGGCGGGGAGCTGTTTTTT,CASSPPLAGKRGGELFF
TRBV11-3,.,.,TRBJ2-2,TGTGCCAGCAGCACGGGGCTCGCTGGGGAGCTGTTTTTT,CASSTGLAGELFF
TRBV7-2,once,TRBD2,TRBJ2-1,TGTGCCAGCAGCTTGGGTAGCGGGGGGGACAATGAGCAGTTCTTC,CASSLGSGGDNEQFF
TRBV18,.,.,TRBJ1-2,TGTGCCAGCTCACCCGGGACTGAAAACTATGGCTACACCTTC,CASSPGTENYGYTF
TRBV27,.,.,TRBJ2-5,TGTGCCAGCAGCTCGGGATGGGGAGAGACCCAGTACTTC,CASSSGWGETQYF
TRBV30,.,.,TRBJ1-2,TGTGCCTGGAGTTCACAGATCGACTATGGCTACACCTTC,CAWSSQIDYGYTF
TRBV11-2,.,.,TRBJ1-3,TGTGCCAGCAGCTTAGTCAGCTCTGGAAACACCATATATTTT,CASSLVSSGNTIYF
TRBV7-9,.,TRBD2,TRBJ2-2,TGTGCCAGCAGCCCCTCAGGGACTAGCGGTCACACCGGGGAGCTGTTTTTT,CASSPSGTSGHTGELFF
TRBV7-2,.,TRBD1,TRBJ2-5,TGTGCCAGCAAGGGACAGGGGGAAGAGACCCAGTACTTC,CASKGQGEETQYF
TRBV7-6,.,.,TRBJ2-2,TGTGCCAGCAGCAACCAGGGGAGACAGCCAACCGGGGAGCTGTTTTTT,CASSNQGRQPTGELFF
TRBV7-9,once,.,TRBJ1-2,TGTGCCAGCAGCTTAGCCACTAAAGCTAACTATGGCTACACCTTC,CASSLATKANYGYTF
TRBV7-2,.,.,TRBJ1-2,TGTGCCAGCAGCTTAGCGGGCACCGCAAACTATGGCTACACCTTC,CASSLAGTANYGYTF